The 30 T cell receptor beta chains below were found in one sample sequenced in a study of shared clonotypes between healthy human individuals. This table comes from immunoSEQ multiplex PCR, and its TCRdb copy is limited to in-frame clones, with some not included. The data show about 2.1 million clones, 90% to 95% seen once. Naive CD8 cells lacked CD45RO and underwent positive selection for CCR7, leaving out terminally differentiated effector memory CD45RA+ cells. The sample consisted of naive CD8+ T cells from PBMCs. These TCRs come from a man aged 18-30 years in good health. Some clones in this sample may be carry-over from other donors' samples.

The chain carries TRBV7-2 and TRBJ1-4, with 9 bases fitting TRBD1. The germline V gene has CDR1 SGHTA and CDR2 FQGNSA. The CDR3 length is 15 residues. The V gene end was trimmed by 6 bases and the J gene end by 7 bases; junction bases not matched to a gene: 9. This CDR3 is CASRATRDRAEKLFF. The CDR3, as DNA: TGTGCCAGCAGGGCTACCCGGGACAGGGCTGAAAAACTGTTTTTT. Variable domain in full (rest from reference TRBV7-2 and TRBJ1-4): GAGVSQSPSNKVTEKGKDVELRCDPISGHTALYWYRQSLGQGLEFLIYFQGNSAPDKSGLPSDRFSAERTGGSVSTLTIQRTQQEDSAVYLCASRATRDRAEKLFFGSGTQLSVL.

This clone was picked up one time. The V and J genes are TRBV7-9 and TRBJ2-7; no reliable D call. From germline, CDR1 is SEHNR and CDR2 FQNEAQ (reference sequence). The length of the CDR3 is 14 residues. V was cut by 5 bases and J by 4 bases, with 15 bases left in between. CDR3 nucleotides: TGTGCCAGCAGCCCCCTGCTACCGGTTTACGAGCAGTACTTC. Protein sequence: CASSPLLPVYEQYF.

The chain carries TRBV7-8 and TRBJ2-1; 7 bases are shared with TRBD2. Germline loops: CDR1 SGHVS, CDR2 FQNEAQ. This CDR3 region has 14 residues. The J segment lost 10 bases and the V segment lost 0 bases, leaving 6 bases of the junction unmatched. CDR3 in amino acids: CASSLAGGPTEQFF. The CDR3 region has the DNA TGTGCCAGCAGCTTAGCGGGAGGGCCGACGGAGCAGTTCTTC.

The CDR3 loop reads CASSDRVYEQYF. In nucleotides, the CDR3 is TGCGCCAGCAGTGACAGGGTTTACGAGCAGTACTTC. The chain recombines TRBV10-2 with TRBJ2-7; D possibly corresponds to TRBD1 (5 bases). Trimming cost V 3 bases and J 4 bases, with 7 bases left between them. The germline gives CDR1 WSHSY, CDR2 SAAADI. The CDR3 is made up of 12 amino acids.

The V and J genes are TRBV4-1 and TRBJ2-7; 7 bases are a match to TRBD2. Germline V gene sequence: CDR1 MGHRA, CDR2 YSYEKL. This CDR3 comprises 15 residues. Losses at the gene ends were 7 bases for V and 0 bases for J; bases not matched to a gene: 9. The CDR3 nucleotides are TGCGCCAGCAAAGGCCGGCTAGCGGACTCCTACGAGCAGTACTTC. It yields the protein CASKGRLADSYEQYF.

The rearrangement joins TRBV18 to TRBJ2-5, with unresolved D. CDR1 and CDR2 (germline): KGHSH, LQKENI. Trimming stripped 3 bases from V and 2 bases from J, with 10 bases between. The CDR3 consists of 14 residues. CDR3 coding DNA: TGTGCCAGCTCACCGTCCGACCTACAAGAGACCCAGTACTTC. Translation: CASSPSDLQETQYF.

The chain has TRBV27 and TRBJ2-7; D tentatively reads TRBD1 or TRBD2 (5 bases each). Germline V lookup: CDR1 MNHEY, CDR2 SMNVEV (reference sequence). The V and J ends lost 5 bases and 4 bases respectively, with 12 bases between them. The length of the CDR3 is 13 residues. The chain's CDR3 is CASSAGTTYEQYF. The CDR3 coding sequence is TGTGCCAGCAGTGCCGGGACGACTTACGAGCAGTACTTC.

The gene calls are TRBV19 and TRBJ2-1, with unresolved D. Trimming removed 4 bases from V and 8 bases from J, with 12 bases in between. Germline V gives CDR1 LNHDA, CDR2 SQIVND (reference sequence). The CDR3 contains 13 residues. CDR3 residues: CASSTGPSDEQFF. Here the CDR3 DNA reads TGTGCCAGTAGTACGGGCCCTTCTGATGAGCAGTTCTTC.

The rearrangement uses TRBV5-1 and TRBJ2-3; D gene ambiguous. The CDR3 consists of 15 residues. Germline V lookup: CDR1 SGHRS, CDR2 YFSETQ. The V gene lost 0 bases and the J gene lost 2 bases, with 10 bases spanning the gap. The CDR3 nucleotides read TGCGCCAGCAGCTTGGGGCAGCAGTTCACAGATACGCAGTATTTT. It specifies CASSLGQQFTDTQYF. Based on the CDR3 plus reference TRBV5-1 and TRBJ2-3, the full variable domain is KAGVTQTPRYLIKTRGQQVTLSCSPISGHRSVSWYQQTPGQGLQFLFEYFSETQRNKGNFPGRFSGRQFSNSRSEMNVSTLELGDSALYLCASSLGQQFTDTQYFGPGTRLTVL.

The V call is TRBV7-9, the J call TRBJ1-2; TRBD1 matches 9 bases. CDR1 SEHNR and CDR2 FQNEAQ come from the germline V gene (reference sequence). This CDR3 has 16 residues. The V gene end was trimmed by 5 bases and the J gene end by 0 bases; junction bases not matched to a gene: 7. The CDR3 region has the DNA TGTGCCAGCAGCCCCCGGGACAGGGCTCCTAACTATGGCTACACCTTC. It codes for CASSPRDRAPNYGYTF. Combining the CDR3 with reference TRBV7-9 and TRBJ1-2 gives the whole variable domain DTGVSQNPRHKITKRGQNVTFRCDPISEHNRLYWYRQTLGQGPEFLTYFQNEAQLEKSRLLSDRFSAERPKGSFSTLEIQRTEQGDSAMYLCASSPRDRAPNYGYTFGSGTRLTVV.

The V call is TRBV9, the J call TRBJ2-2; D could derive from TRBD1 or TRBD2 (5 bases each). V was clipped by 0 bases and J by 7 bases, with 13 bases between them. Per germline, CDR1 SGDLS and CDR2 YYNGEE. The CDR3 is 15 amino acids. The CDR3 bases are TGTGCCAGCAGCGTAGGAGGGGCCTGGGGCGGGGAGCTGTTTTTT. Translating it yields CASSVGGAWGGELFF.

The chain recombines TRBV29-1 with TRBJ1-1, with D perhaps TRBD1 (6 bases). This CDR3 comprises 16 residues. V lost 6 bases and J 0 bases, leaving 20 bases between the germline ends. Per germline, CDR1 SQVTM and CDR2 ANQGSEA. The CDR3 spells CSVRGGAGGMNTEAFF. In DNA, the CDR3 is TGCAGCGTCCGCGGGGGCGCGGGGGGCATGAACACTGAAGCTTTCTTT.

The chain uses TRBV2 and TRBJ2-1, with 9 bases lining up with TRBD1. CDR3 length equals 16 residues. In germline, CDR1 is SNHLY, CDR2 FYNNEI. V shed 6 bases, J shed 5 bases, and the junction held 11 bases outside the gene matches. This CDR3 is CASRADTGGWNNEQFF. The CDR3 DNA is TGTGCCAGCAGGGCCGACACAGGGGGCTGGAACAATGAGCAGTTCTTC.

Of note for this clone: The CDR3 end shows no conserved phenylalanine or tryptophan, and so a read error is likely. The DNA is left out, because the CDR3 cannot be placed on it with certainty; the CDR3 is given as TCRdb lists it. The CDR3 reads CASTQRGQGFG. The chain is built from TRBV21-1 and TRBJ2-7; the listed D gene, TRBD1, was not tested against the DNA. TRBV21-1 corresponds to a pseudogene. Both ends counted, the CDR3 spans 11 residues.

J is TRBJ2-7 and V is TRBV7-8; 7 bases agree with TRBD1. Germline lookup yields CDR1 SGHVS and CDR2 FQNEAQ. V lost 4 bases, J lost 4 bases, and 13 bases stayed unmatched. CDR3 length: 16 amino acids. The DNA of the CDR3 is TGTGCCAGCAGCTCCCGAAGCCGGGACAGACCTTACGAGCAGTACTTC. This gives the protein CASSSRSRDRPYEQYF.

The chain couples TRBV9 to TRBJ2-1; a weak D match, TRBD2 (5 bases). The V end was cut by 1 base, the J end by 1 base, with 12 bases between. The CDR3 is made up of 16 amino acids. In germline, CDR1 is SGDLS, CDR2 YYNGEE. CDR3: CASSVQSGLSYNEQFF. CDR3 nucleotides: TGTGCCAGCAGCGTACAAAGCGGCTTATCCTACAATGAGCAGTTCTTC.

This clone appeared a few times. The chain is built from TRBV7-8 and TRBJ2-1; D gene ambiguous. CDR1 is SGHVS and CDR2 is FQNEAQ in the germline V gene. V was trimmed by 1 base and J by 5 bases, leaving 3 bases between them. The CDR3 extends over 12 amino acids. Here the CDR3 reads CASSLGNNEQFF. The CDR3 bases are TGTGCCAGCAGCTTAGGGAACAATGAGCAGTTCTTC.

This chain uses TRBV7-9 with TRBJ2-5, with D possibly matching TRBD2 (6 bases). Germline V gene lookup returns CDR1 SEHNR and CDR2 FQNEAQ (reference sequence). The V and J ends lost 5 bases and 5 bases respectively, with 12 bases between them. The CDR3 runs to 13 residues. The CDR3 DNA reads as TGTGCCAGCAGCACTGGGGGGTGGGAGACCCAGTACTTC. It specifies CASSTGGWETQYF.

This chain links TRBV11-3 with TRBJ2-7; TRBD2 aligns across 12 bases. J was trimmed by 2 bases and V by 5 bases; bases with no gene match: 4. The germline CDR1 and CDR2 sequences are SGHNT and YENEEA. The CDR3 is made up of 15 amino acids. CDR3 protein: CASSQGTSGPYEQYF. CDR3 nucleotide sequence: TGTGCCAGCAGCCAGGGGACTAGCGGGCCCTACGAGCAGTACTTC.

The rearrangement links TRBV7-9 to TRBJ2-7; 12 bases match TRBD1. The germline V gene encodes CDR1 SEHNR and CDR2 FQNEAQ (reference sequence). V shed 5 bases and J 7 bases; nucleotides not matched to a gene: 9. The CDR3 is 15 amino acids. The CDR3 coding sequence is TGTGCCAGCAGCCAATCCGGGACAGGGGGCGGGGAGCAGTACTTC. This translates into CASSQSGTGGGEQYF.

This clone has just a few counts. In the same sample, other DNA sequences code for this CDR3. This sequence joins TRBV9 and TRBJ2-1; no firm D call. Germline V gives CDR1 SGDLS, CDR2 YYNGEE. The length of the CDR3 is 11 residues. The germline V and J ends were trimmed by 0 bases and 9 bases, with 4 bases remaining between them. The CDR3 DNA is TGTGCCAGCAGCGTAGGGCGTGAGCAGTTCTTC. It codes for CASSVGREQFF.

The rearrangement uses TRBV27 and TRBJ2-3; unclear D gene. V lost 6 bases and J 5 bases, leaving 18 bases between the germline ends. Germline CDR1 and CDR2: MNHEY and SMNVEV (reference sequence). The CDR3 runs to 15 residues. The CDR3 sequence: CASSPTAMIGDTQYF. The CDR3 DNA is TGTGCCAGCAGCCCCACAGCCATGATCGGAGATACGCAGTATTTT.

V and J are TRBV10-1 and TRBJ2-5, with 8 nucleotides matching TRBD1. CDR1 is WNHNN and CDR2 is SYGVQD in the germline V gene (reference sequence). V was clipped by 3 bases and J by 5 bases; unmatched bases: 2. The CDR3 has 13 residues. The CDR3 DNA sequence: TGCGCCAGCAGTGAATACAGGGGGGAGACCCAGTACTTC. Its protein product is CASSEYRGETQYF.

The V call is TRBV4-1, the J call TRBJ1-3; D may be TRBD1 (5 bases). The CDR3 runs to 15 residues. V was trimmed by 4 bases and J by 4 bases, leaving 14 bases between them. Germline V gene data show CDR1 as MGHRA and CDR2 as YSYEKL. The CDR3 here is CASSLGPGSGNTIYF. CDR3 DNA: TGCGCCAGCAGCCTGGGCCCAGGGTCAGGAAACACCATATATTTT.

Of note for this clone: At one end the junction does not follow the germline gene, possibly because of a read error. This chain joins TRBV19 and TRBJ2-1; 7 bases map to TRBD1. This CDR3 spans 13 amino acids. Germline V gene lookup returns CDR1 LNHDA and CDR2 SQIVND (reference sequence). The CDR3 region is CASNDRVPRASVF. The CDR3 DNA reads as TGTGCCAGTAACGACAGGGTCCCACGGGCGAGCGTCTTC.

The V gene is TRBV27, the J gene TRBJ2-5; 9 bases align to TRBD1. Trimming at V came to 0 bases and at J to 1 base, leaving 6 bases not matched to a gene. The CDR3 has 17 amino acids. CDR1 is MNHEY and CDR2 is SMNVEV in the germline V gene (reference sequence). CDR3 loop: CASSLSTGGAVQETQYF. DNA for the CDR3: TGTGCCAGCAGTTTATCTACAGGGGGCGCGGTCCAAGAGACCCAGTACTTC.

The chain is built from TRBV7-9 and TRBJ2-1, with D perhaps matching TRBD1 (6 bases). Germline loops: CDR1 SEHNR, CDR2 FQNEAQ (reference sequence). This CDR3 comprises 15 residues. The V gene lost 6 bases and the J gene lost 6 bases, with 18 bases spanning the gap. The CDR3: CASSPPGQPRNEQFF. CDR3 bases: TGTGCCAGCAGTCCTCCTGGACAGCCACGCAATGAGCAGTTCTTC.

Turning to this clone: This specimen includes other DNA sequences encoding the same CDR3. This chain links TRBV9 with TRBJ2-1; D possibly uses TRBD1 or TRBD2 (6 bases each). Between the trimmed V and J ends, which lost 2 bases and 4 bases, there was a span of 13 bases. Germline CDR1 SGDLS, CDR2 YYNGEE. This CDR3 spans 15 amino acids. CDR3 in amino acids: CASSVGGGGYNEQFF. The CDR3 nucleotides read TGTGCCAGCAGCGTTGGCGGAGGGGGGTACAATGAGCAGTTCTTC.

The chain combines TRBV4-3 with TRBJ2-7; D remains unclear. The V end lost 3 bases, the J end lost 1 base, and 7 bases lay between the germline ends. Germline V gene lookup returns CDR1 LGHNA and CDR2 YSLEER. This CDR3 contains 13 residues. CDR3: CASSHGRSYEQYF. CDR3 sequence (DNA): TGCGCCAGCAGCCATGGACGGTCCTACGAGCAGTACTTC.

The chain combines TRBV5-7 with TRBJ2-7, with D maybe TRBD1 (5 bases). TRBV5-7 is identified as an open reading frame with a role that is uncertain. The CDR3 has 14 amino acids. Trimming pared 3 bases from V and 7 bases from J, leaving 17 bases between. The CDR3 sequence: CASSCPGSQGEQYF. The DNA for the CDR3 is TGTGCCAGCAGCTGTCCGGGCAGCCAGGGAGAGCAGTACTTC.